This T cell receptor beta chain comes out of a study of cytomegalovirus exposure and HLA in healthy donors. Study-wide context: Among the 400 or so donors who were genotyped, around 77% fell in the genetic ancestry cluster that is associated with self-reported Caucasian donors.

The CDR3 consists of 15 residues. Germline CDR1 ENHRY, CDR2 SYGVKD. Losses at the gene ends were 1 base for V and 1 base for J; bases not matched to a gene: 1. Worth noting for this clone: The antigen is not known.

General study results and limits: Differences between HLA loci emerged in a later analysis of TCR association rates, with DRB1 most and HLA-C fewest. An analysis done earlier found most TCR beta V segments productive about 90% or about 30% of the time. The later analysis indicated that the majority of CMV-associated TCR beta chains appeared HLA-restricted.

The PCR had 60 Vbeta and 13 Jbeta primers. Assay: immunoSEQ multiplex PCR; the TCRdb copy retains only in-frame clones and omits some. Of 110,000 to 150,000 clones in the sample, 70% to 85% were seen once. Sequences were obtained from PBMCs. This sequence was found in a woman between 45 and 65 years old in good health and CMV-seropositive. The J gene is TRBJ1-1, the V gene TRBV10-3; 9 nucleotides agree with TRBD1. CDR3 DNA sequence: TGTGCCATCAGTGAGTGGGGACAGGGGAACACTGAAGCTTTCTTT. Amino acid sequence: CAISEWGQGNTEAFF.